Described below is a single TCR beta chain sequence and its context. Its target is not known. This specimen belongs to a study of cytomegalovirus exposure and HLA in healthy donors. Study-wide results and caveats: Researchers had no immune exposure information except CMV serostatus available. A few chains tied to CMV proved CMV antigen-specific in vitro. Later analysis identified a missense DCLRE1C variant that was linked to TCR beta V- and J-gene trimming. An analysis was carried out later, and it reportedly showed fewer N-insertions in an Asian-associated ancestry cluster than the approximately 670-donor mean.

The V segment lost 3 bases and the J segment 6 bases; nucleotides outside the gene matches: 11. The CDR3 length is 17 residues. Germline V gene sequence: CDR1 SGDLS, CDR2 YYNGEE. Primers for the PCR totalled 60 Vbeta and 13 Jbeta. Sequencing used immunoSEQ multiplex PCR; TCRdb keeps in-frame clones, though not all of them. Of 100,000 to 150,000 clones in the sample, 78% are singletons; the top ten hold around 9.9%. This TCR was recovered from a man under 40 in good health and CMV-seropositive. The chain links TRBV9 to TRBJ1-4; TRBD1 agrees at 10 bases. Material for sequencing was PBMCs. The DNA for the CDR3 is TGTGCCAGCAGCGCGGGACAGGGGTCCTTTTTGTATGAAAAACTGTTTTTT. It codes for CASSAGQGSFLYEKLFF.